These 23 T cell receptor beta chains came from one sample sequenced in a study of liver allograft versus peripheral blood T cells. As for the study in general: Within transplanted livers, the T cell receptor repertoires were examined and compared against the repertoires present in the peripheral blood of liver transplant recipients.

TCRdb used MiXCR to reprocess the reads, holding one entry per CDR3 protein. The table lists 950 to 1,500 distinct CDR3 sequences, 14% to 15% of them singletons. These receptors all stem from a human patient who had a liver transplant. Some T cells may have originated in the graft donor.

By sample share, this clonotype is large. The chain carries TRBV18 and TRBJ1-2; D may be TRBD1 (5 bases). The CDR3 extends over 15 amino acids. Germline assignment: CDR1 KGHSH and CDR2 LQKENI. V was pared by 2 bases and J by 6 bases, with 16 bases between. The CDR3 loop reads CASSPSQGSGNGYTF. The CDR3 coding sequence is TGTGCCAGCTCACCATCCCAGGGAAGCGGTAATGGCTACACCTTC.

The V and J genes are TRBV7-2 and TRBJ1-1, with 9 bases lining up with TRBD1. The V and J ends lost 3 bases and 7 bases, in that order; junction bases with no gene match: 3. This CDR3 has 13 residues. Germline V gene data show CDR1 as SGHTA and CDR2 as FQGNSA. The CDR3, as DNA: TGTGCCAGCAGCTTCGACAGGGGGAGTGAAGCTTTCTTT. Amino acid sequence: CASSFDRGSEAFF.

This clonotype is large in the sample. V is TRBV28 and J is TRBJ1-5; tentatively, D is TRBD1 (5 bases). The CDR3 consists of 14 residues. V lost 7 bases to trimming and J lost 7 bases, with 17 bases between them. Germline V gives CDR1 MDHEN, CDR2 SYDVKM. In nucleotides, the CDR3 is TGTGCCAGCACCCCCGGGGAAAAGGGGCAGCCCCAGCATTTT. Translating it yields CASTPGEKGQPQHF.

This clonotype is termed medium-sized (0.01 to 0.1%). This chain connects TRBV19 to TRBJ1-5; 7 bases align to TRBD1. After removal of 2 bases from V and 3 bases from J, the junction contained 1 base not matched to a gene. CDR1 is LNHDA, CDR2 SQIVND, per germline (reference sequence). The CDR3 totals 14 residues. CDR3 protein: CASSITGDNQPQHF. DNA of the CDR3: TGTGCCAGTAGTATAACAGGGGACAATCAGCCCCAGCATTTT.

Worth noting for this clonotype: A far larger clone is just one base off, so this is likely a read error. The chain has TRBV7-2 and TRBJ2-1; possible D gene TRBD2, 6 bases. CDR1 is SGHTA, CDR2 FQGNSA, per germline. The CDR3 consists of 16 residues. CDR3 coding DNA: TGTGCCAACAGCTTACGAGTGGGAGGCTCTTACAATGAGCAGTTCTTC. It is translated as CANSLRVGGSYNEQFF. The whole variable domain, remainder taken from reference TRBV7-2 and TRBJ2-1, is GAGVSQSPSNKVTEKGKDVELRCDPISGHTALYWYRQSLGQGLEFLIYFQGNSAPDKSGLPSDRFSAERTGGSVSTLTIQRTQQEDSAVYLCANSLRVGGSYNEQFFGPGTRLTVL.

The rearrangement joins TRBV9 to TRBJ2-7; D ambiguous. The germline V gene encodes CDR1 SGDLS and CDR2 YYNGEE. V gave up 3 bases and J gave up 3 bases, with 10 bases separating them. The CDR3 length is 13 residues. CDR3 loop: CASSALPSYEQYF. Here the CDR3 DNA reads TGTGCCAGCAGCGCCCTACCCAGCTACGAGCAGTACTTC. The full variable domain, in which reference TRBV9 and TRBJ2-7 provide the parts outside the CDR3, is DSGVTQTPKHLITATGQRVTLRCSPRSGDLSVYWYQQSLDQGLQFLIQYYNGEERAKGNILERFSAQQFPDLHSELNLSSLELGDSALYFCASSALPSYEQYFGPGTRLTVT.

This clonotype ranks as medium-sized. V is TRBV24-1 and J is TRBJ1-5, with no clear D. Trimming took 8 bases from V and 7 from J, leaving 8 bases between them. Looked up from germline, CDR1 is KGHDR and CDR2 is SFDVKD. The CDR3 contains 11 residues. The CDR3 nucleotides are TGTGCCACCAAACCTGCCCAGCCCCAGCATTTT. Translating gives CATKPAQPQHF.

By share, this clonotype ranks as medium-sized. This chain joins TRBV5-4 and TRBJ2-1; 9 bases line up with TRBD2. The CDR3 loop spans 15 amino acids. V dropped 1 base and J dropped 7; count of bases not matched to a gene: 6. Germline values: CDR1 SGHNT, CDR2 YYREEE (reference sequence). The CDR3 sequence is CASSLLLAGRNEQFF. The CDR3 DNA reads TGTGCCAGCAGCTTGTTGCTAGCGGGACGGAATGAGCAGTTCTTC.

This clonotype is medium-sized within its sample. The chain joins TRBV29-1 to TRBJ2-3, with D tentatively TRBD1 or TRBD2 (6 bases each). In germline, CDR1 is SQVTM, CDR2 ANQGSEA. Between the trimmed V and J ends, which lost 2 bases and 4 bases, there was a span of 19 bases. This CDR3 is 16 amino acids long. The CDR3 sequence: CSVERSYGGGADTQYF. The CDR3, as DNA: TGCAGCGTTGAACGAAGCTACGGGGGCGGCGCAGATACGCAGTATTTT.

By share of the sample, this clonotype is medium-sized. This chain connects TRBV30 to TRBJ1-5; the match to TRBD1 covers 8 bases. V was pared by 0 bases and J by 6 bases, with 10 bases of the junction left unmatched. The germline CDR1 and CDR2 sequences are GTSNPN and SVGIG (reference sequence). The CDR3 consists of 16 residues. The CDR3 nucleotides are TGTGCCTGGAGTGTAAATACAGGGGGATGGAGTCAGCCCCAGCATTTT. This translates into CAWSVNTGGWSQPQHF.

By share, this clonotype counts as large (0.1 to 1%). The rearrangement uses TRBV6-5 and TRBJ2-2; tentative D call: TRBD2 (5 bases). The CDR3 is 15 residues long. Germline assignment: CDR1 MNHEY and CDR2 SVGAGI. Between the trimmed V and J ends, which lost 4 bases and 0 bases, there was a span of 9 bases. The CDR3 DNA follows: TGTGCCAGCAGTTGGGAGTTACCGAACACCGGGGAGCTGTTTTTT. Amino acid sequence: CASSWELPNTGELFF.

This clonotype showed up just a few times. CDR3 residues: CSVDYEQYF. The CDR3 DNA is TGCAGCGTTGATTACGAGCAGTACTTC. V gene TRBV29-1 combines with J gene TRBJ2-7; D unclear. V was trimmed by 3 bases and J by 4 bases, leaving 1 base between them. The CDR3 sequence is 9 residues long. Germline lookup yields CDR1 SQVTM and CDR2 ANQGSEA.

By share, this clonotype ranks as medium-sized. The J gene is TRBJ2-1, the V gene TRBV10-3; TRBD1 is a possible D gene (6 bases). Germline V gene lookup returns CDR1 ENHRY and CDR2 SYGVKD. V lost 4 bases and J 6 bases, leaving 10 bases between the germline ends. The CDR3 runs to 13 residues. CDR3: CAISGLGANEQFF. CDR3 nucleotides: TGTGCCATCAGTGGCCTGGGGGCCAATGAGCAGTTCTTC.

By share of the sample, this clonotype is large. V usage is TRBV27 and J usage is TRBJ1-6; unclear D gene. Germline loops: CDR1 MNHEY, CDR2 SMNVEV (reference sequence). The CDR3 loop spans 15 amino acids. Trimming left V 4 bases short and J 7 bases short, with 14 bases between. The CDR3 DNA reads TGTGCCAGCAGTTCGGGCGGGCCTGGAAATTCACCCCTCCACTTT. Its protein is CASSSGGPGNSPLHF.

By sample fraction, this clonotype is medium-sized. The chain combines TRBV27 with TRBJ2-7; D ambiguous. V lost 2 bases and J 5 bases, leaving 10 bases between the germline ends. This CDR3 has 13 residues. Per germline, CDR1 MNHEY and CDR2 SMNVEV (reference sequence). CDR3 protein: CASSLRRQNEQYF. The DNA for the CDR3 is TGTGCCAGCAGTTTACGGCGCCAGAACGAGCAGTACTTC.

The DNA for the CDR3 is TGTGCCAGCTCACCACAGGGGACCTATAATTCACCCCTCCACTTT. It translates to CASSPQGTYNSPLHF. The chain combines TRBV18 with TRBJ1-6, with D possibly TRBD1 on 5 matching bases. Germline CDR1 and CDR2: KGHSH and LQKENI. The CDR3 contains 15 residues. Trimming stripped 1 base from V and 2 bases from J, with 6 bases between.

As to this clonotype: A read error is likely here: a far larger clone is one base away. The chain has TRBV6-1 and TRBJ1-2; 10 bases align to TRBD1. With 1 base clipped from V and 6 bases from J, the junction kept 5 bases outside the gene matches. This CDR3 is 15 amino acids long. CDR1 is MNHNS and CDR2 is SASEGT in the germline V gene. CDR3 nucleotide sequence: TGTGCCAGCAGTGAAGGGACAGGGGGAGTAGATGGCTACACCTTC. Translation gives CASSEGTGGVDGYTF.

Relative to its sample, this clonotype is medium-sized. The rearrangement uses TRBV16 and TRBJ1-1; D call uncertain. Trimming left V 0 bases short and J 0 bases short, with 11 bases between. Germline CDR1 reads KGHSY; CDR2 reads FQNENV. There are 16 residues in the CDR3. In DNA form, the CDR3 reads TGTGCCAGCAGCCAATCGGGTGGCAGGATGAACACTGAAGCTTTCTTT. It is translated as CASSQSGGRMNTEAFF.

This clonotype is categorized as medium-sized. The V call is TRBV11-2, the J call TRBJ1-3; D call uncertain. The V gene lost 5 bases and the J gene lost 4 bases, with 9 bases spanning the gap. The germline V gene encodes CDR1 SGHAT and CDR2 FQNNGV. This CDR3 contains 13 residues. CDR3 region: CASSLSLGNTIYF. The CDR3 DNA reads TGTGCCAGCAGCCTTTCGCTCGGAAACACCATATATTTT.

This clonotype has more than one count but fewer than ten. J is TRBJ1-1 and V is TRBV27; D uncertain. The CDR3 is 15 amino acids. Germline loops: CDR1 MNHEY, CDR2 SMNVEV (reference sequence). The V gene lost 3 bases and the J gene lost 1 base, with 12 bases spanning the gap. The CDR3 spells CASSFLGGGNTEAFF. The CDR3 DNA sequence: TGTGCCAGCAGTTTCTTAGGCGGCGGGAACACTGAAGCTTTCTTT.

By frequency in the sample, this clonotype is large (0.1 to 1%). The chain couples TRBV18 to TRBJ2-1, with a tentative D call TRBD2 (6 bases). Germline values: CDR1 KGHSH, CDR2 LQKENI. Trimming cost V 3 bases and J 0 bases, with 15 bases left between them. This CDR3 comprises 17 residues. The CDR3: CASSPGGGLSSYNEQFF. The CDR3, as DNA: TGTGCCAGCTCACCGGGGGGAGGCCTTAGCTCCTACAATGAGCAGTTCTTC.

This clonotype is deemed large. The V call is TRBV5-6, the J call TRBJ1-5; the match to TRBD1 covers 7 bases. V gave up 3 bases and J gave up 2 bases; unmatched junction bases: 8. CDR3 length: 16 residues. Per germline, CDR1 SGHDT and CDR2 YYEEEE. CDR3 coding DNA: TGTGCCAGCAGCTCCAGGGGACAGTTTGGCAATCAGCCCCAGCATTTT. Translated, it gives CASSSRGQFGNQPQHF.

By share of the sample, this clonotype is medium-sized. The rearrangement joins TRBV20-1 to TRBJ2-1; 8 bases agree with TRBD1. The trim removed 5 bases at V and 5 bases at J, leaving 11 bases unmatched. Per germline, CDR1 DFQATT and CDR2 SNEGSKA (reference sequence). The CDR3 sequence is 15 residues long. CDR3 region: CSAGVPTGADNEQFF. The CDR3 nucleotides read TGCAGTGCTGGGGTCCCGACAGGGGCCGACAATGAGCAGTTCTTC.